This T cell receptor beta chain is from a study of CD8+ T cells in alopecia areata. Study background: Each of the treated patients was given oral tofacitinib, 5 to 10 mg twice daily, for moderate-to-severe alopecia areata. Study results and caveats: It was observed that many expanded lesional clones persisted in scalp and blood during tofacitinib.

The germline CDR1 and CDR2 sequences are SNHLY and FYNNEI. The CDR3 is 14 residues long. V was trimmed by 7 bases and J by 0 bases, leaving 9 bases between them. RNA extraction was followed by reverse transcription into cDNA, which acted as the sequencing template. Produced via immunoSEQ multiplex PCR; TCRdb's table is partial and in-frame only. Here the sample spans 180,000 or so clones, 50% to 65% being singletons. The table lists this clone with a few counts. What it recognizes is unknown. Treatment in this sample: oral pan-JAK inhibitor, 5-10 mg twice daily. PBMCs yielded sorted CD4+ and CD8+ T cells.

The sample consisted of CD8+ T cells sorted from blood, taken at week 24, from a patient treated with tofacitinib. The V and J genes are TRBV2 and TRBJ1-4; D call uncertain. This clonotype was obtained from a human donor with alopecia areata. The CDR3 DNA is TGTGCCAGCATGGAGGGCTCAACTAATGAAAAACTGTTTTTT. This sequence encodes CASMEGSTNEKLFF.